Following are 6 T cell receptor beta chains from one sample sequenced in a study of shared clonotypes between healthy human individuals. The repertoire was sequenced with immunoSEQ multiplex PCR; TCRdb's copy has only in-frame clones and lacks some. In the table there are approximately 640,000 clones, 90% of which are singletons. The source material was memory CD8+ T cells from PBMCs. Sample subset: CD45RO+ cells pooled with CCR7-negative TemRA cells. Receptors originate from a man between 18 and 29 years old in good health. Some clones in this sample may be carry-over from other donors' samples.

The chain couples TRBV21-1 to TRBJ1-5; the table calls TRBD1, which could not be checked here. TRBV21-1 is reported as a pseudogene. The length of the CDR3 is 16 residues. The CDR3 region has the DNA TGTGCCAGCAGCCACTCGGACATTGTAGACAATCAGCCCCAGCATTTT. This encodes CASSHSDIVDNQPQHF.

The chain has TRBV27 and TRBJ1-4, with 9 bases lining up with TRBD1. This CDR3 is 14 amino acids long. J gave up 5 bases and V 9 bases, and 7 bases lay outside the gene matches. Looked up from germline, CDR1 is MNHEY and CDR2 is SMNVEV (reference sequence). CDR3 bases: TGTGCCAGTACTATAACAGGGGGCAATGAAAAACTGTTTTTT. It is translated as CASTITGGNEKLFF.

This chain connects TRBV27 to TRBJ2-7; 7 nucleotides match TRBD2. The CDR3 is made up of 15 amino acids. Trimming cost V 3 bases and J 4 bases; bases outside gene matches: 9. Germline assignment: CDR1 MNHEY and CDR2 SMNVEV (reference sequence). The CDR3, as DNA: TGTGCCAGCAGTTTGGGTGGGAGGGCGCCATACGAGCAGTACTTC. It yields the protein CASSLGGRAPYEQYF.

The DNA of the CDR3 is TGTGCCAGCAGCTTAAACGGGGGGCTAGCGGTCAACAATGAGCAGTTCTTC. It is translated as CASSLNGGLAVNNEQFF. The chain couples TRBV7-3 to TRBJ2-1, with D perhaps TRBD2 (7 bases). Trimming stripped 1 base from V and 5 bases from J, with 18 bases between. The germline V gene has CDR1 SGHTA and CDR2 FQGTGA. The CDR3 runs to 17 residues.

The rearrangement joins TRBV4-1 to TRBJ1-1, with 7 positions matching TRBD1. The CDR3 length is 15 residues. CDR1 MGHRA and CDR2 YSYEKL come from the germline V gene. V gave up 1 base and J gave up 5 bases; unmatched junction bases: 7. DNA of the CDR3: TGCGCCAGCAGCCAAGGGACAGGAGGTATTACTGAAGCTTTCTTT. Translating it yields CASSQGTGGITEAFF.

This clone was counted a single time. This rearrangement joins TRBV5-4 to TRBJ1-1; D ambiguous. The CDR3 sequence is 14 residues long. Germline assignment: CDR1 SGHNT and CDR2 YYREEE (reference sequence). Between the trimmed V and J ends, which lost 2 bases and 1 base, there was a span of 9 bases. The CDR3 DNA follows: TGTGCCAGCAGCTTTGATGACGAGAACACTGAAGCTTTCTTT. This encodes CASSFDDENTEAFF.